Listed here are 25 T cell receptor beta chains from one sample, sequenced in a study of T cells after yellow fever vaccination. TCRdb fed the 5' RACE reads into MiXCR, producing one record per CDR3 protein. This table has 450,000 to 600,000 distinct CDR3 sequences, roughly a sixth appearing once. The sequencing used PBMCs, collected 4 to 5 days after the first yellow fever vaccination. The source of these receptors is a man younger than 35 who received the YFV17D yellow fever vaccine.

The rearrangement links TRBV4-1 to TRBJ1-5; a weak D match, TRBD1 (6 bases). Per the germline V gene, CDR1 is MGHRA and CDR2 is YSYEKL. V lost 4 bases and J 9 bases, leaving 19 bases between the germline ends. The CDR3 length is 15 residues. The CDR3 DNA is TGCGCCAGCAGCCCGGGGTTCGAACAGGGCACGCCCCAGCATTTT. Its translation: CASSPGFEQGTPQHF.

This clonotype occurred a few times. The CDR3 reads CASSLWRGGTGELFF. CDR3 in DNA: TGCGCCAGCAGCTTGTGGCGAGGGGGAACCGGGGAGCTGTTTTTT. This chain joins TRBV5-1 and TRBJ2-2; a possible D gene is TRBD1 (6 bases). This CDR3 has 15 amino acids. CDR1 is SGHRS, CDR2 YFSETQ, per germline. The V end lost 1 base, the J end lost 5 bases, and 12 bases lay between the germline ends.

There are a few counts of this clonotype. The chain employs TRBV5-1 and TRBJ1-2, with 12 bases matching TRBD1. CDR3 length: 14 amino acids. Germline assignment: CDR1 SGHRS and CDR2 YFSETQ. With 0 bases clipped from V and 10 bases from J, the junction kept 4 bases outside the gene matches. The CDR3 region is CASSLEGTGGVYTF. The CDR3, as DNA: TGCGCCAGCAGCTTGGAAGGGACAGGGGGCGTCTACACCTTC.

The CDR3 nucleotides read TGTGCCAGCACCCCCGCACAGGGTAGCTATGGCTACACCTTC. Residues: CASTPAQGSYGYTF. V gene TRBV28 combines with J gene TRBJ1-2; D possibly corresponds to TRBD1 (6 bases). The CDR3 length is 14 residues. V gave up 7 bases and J gave up 4 bases, with 16 bases separating them. Germline-derived CDR1 and CDR2 are MDHEN and SYDVKM.

The chain carries TRBV12-3 or TRBV12-4 and TRBJ2-1; 10 nucleotides line up with TRBD1. This CDR3 has 15 residues. The V gene end was trimmed by 5 bases and the J gene end by 14 bases; junction bases not matched to a gene: 15. The DNA of the CDR3 is TGTGCCAGCAGTGGGCGACAGGGGGCGCCGGAGTTTGAGTTCTTC. Amino acid sequence: CASSGRQGAPEFEFF.

This chain links TRBV4-3 with TRBJ1-3, with 8 bases aligning to TRBD1. The germline gives CDR1 LGHNA, CDR2 YSLEER. The CDR3 loop spans 19 amino acids. Unmatched junction bases numbered 10, after V lost 0 bases and J lost 0 bases. The CDR3 nucleotides read TGCGCCAGCAGCCAAGATGGTTGGGACAGGAGCTCCTCTGGAAACACCATATATTTT. This gives the protein CASSQDGWDRSSSGNTIYF.

This clonotype was seen a handful of times. The chain has TRBV5-4 and TRBJ2-3; TRBD2 matches 13 bases. V lost 2 bases to trimming and J lost 0 bases; unmatched junction nucleotides: 6. The CDR3 has 18 residues. Germline CDR1 is SGHNT and CDR2 is YYREEE (reference sequence). This chain's CDR3 is CASSLGTSGASSTDTQYF. The CDR3 DNA reads TGTGCCAGCAGCTTAGGGACTAGCGGGGCGTCTAGCACAGATACGCAGTATTTT.

This clonotype has only a few counts. The chain combines TRBV4-1 with TRBJ1-2, with D uncertain. This CDR3 spans 15 amino acids. The germline CDR1 and CDR2 sequences are MGHRA and YSYEKL. The V and J ends lost 1 base and 0 bases respectively, with 9 bases between them. The chain's CDR3 is CASSQGPRPNYGYTF. The CDR3 bases are TGCGCCAGCAGCCAAGGGCCTAGACCTAACTATGGCTACACCTTC.

This clonotype has more than one count but fewer than ten. The chain recombines TRBV10-3 with TRBJ1-1; 8 bases agree with TRBD1. CDR1 is ENHRY and CDR2 is SYGVKD in the germline V gene. The junction had 4 bases not matched to a gene; V was cut back by 6 bases and J by 1 base. The CDR3 has 14 residues. CDR3 DNA: TGTGCCATCAGGAAGGGACAGGCGAACACTGAAGCTTTCTTT. Protein product: CAIRKGQANTEAFF.

This clonotype was detected once. The rearrangement links TRBV6-5 to TRBJ2-7, with 7 bases lining up with TRBD1. This CDR3 is built from 19 residues. Germline V CDR1 and CDR2: MNHEY, SVGAGI. The V gene end was trimmed by 3 bases and the J gene end by 2 bases; junction bases not matched to a gene: 19. CDR3 sequence: CASSYNPRGGPLLTYEQYF. For the CDR3, the DNA is TGTGCCAGCAGTTATAACCCAAGAGGGGGCCCCCTACTTACCTACGAGCAGTACTTC.

The chain has TRBV6-1 and TRBJ2-1, with D perhaps matching TRBD2 (6 bases). The CDR3 has 16 residues. Germline V CDR1 and CDR2: MNHNS, SASEGT. Trimming removed 8 bases at V and 2 bases at J, with 19 bases between. The CDR3 region has the DNA TGTGCCAGCGGACCCGGGAGACCGAGTCCCTACAATGAGCAGTTCTTC. Protein sequence: CASGPGRPSPYNEQFF.

This clonotype is a singleton in its sample. A read error is likely, as this CDR3 ends without the conserved phenylalanine or tryptophan. The chain is built from TRBV9 and TRBJ2-5; no definite D call. Per germline, CDR1 SGDLS and CDR2 YYNGEE. Trimming took off 0 bases at V and 2 bases at J, with 8 bases between the two ends. The CDR3 covers 14 residues. CDR3 DNA sequence: TGTGCCAGCAGCGTAGCTAACAGTCAAGAGACCCAGTACTGT. It codes for CASSVANSQETQYC.

The chain uses TRBV28 and TRBJ2-2; TRBD2 aligns across 7 bases. V shed 7 bases, J shed 4 bases, and the junction held 3 bases outside the gene matches. This CDR3 contains 13 residues. CDR1 is MDHEN, CDR2 SYDVKM, per germline. CDR3 sequence (DNA): TGTGCCAGCACCCCGGGGGGCACCGGGGAGCTGTTTTTT. Translating gives CASTPGGTGELFF.

A few counts support this clonotype. The CDR3 loop reads CAISESPGRKLFF. CDR3 nucleotide sequence: TGTGCCATCAGTGAGTCCCCAGGGCGGAAACTGTTTTTT. J is TRBJ1-4 and V is TRBV10-3, with a weak D call TRBD1 (5 bases). Per the germline V gene, CDR1 is ENHRY and CDR2 is SYGVKD. CDR3 length: 13 amino acids. Trimming shortened V by 0 bases and J by 11 bases, and 10 bases separated the two germline ends.

The genes are TRBV7-2 and TRBJ2-5; 8 bases match TRBD2. The CDR3 loop spans 14 amino acids. CDR1 and CDR2 (germline): SGHTA, FQGNSA. V was pared by 3 bases and J by 5 bases, with 5 bases of the junction left unmatched. In nucleotides, the CDR3 is TGTGCCAGCAGCTTCGGGGGGGCTGCCGAGACCCAGTACTTC. It encodes CASSFGGAAETQYF.

This clonotype appeared many times. The genes are TRBV20-1 and TRBJ2-2, with a weak D call TRBD1 (6 bases). The CDR3 has 15 residues. With 1 base removed from V and 0 bases from J, the gap between germline ends came to 9 bases. Germline values: CDR1 DFQATT, CDR2 SNEGSKA (reference sequence). CDR3: CSARGTAANTGELFF. In DNA, the CDR3 is TGCAGTGCTAGAGGGACAGCAGCGAACACCGGGGAGCTGTTTTTT.

This clonotype turned up a few times. The chain couples TRBV7-8 to TRBJ2-2; 7 bases align to TRBD1. Per germline, CDR1 SGHVS and CDR2 FQNEAQ. The junction had 3 bases not matched to a gene; V was cut back by 5 bases and J by 6 bases. CDR3 length: 13 residues. The CDR3 DNA reads as TGTGCCAGCAGCAGGGGGCAGGCCGGGGAGCTGTTTTTT. This translates into CASSRGQAGELFF.

The rearrangement links TRBV23-1 to TRBJ1-5; no clear D gene. TRBV23-1 is an ORF; its function is uncertain. V lost 3 bases to trimming and J lost 9 bases, with 21 bases between them. The length of the CDR3 is 16 residues. CDR3 residues: CASSQPADGRRGPQHF. The DNA for the CDR3 is TGCGCCAGCAGTCAGCCGGCGGACGGAAGGCGGGGGCCCCAGCATTTT.

The chain combines TRBV20-1 with TRBJ1-2; D is possibly TRBD1 (6 bases). The V gene's germline CDR1 is DFQATT and CDR2 SNEGSKA (reference sequence). This CDR3 is 12 amino acids long. V gave up 0 bases and J gave up 7 bases, with 9 bases separating them. The CDR3 nucleotides read TGCAGTGCTAGAGATTTGGACAGTGGCTACACCTTC. It is translated as CSARDLDSGYTF.

This clonotype was detected a few times. The chain is built from TRBV4-1 and TRBJ1-2; D is possibly TRBD1 (6 bases). CDR1 and CDR2 (germline): MGHRA, YSYEKL. CDR3 length: 18 residues. V was trimmed by 0 bases and J by 4 bases, leaving 21 bases between them. This chain's CDR3 is CASSQENVFGGAGYGYTF. CDR3 nucleotides: TGCGCCAGCAGCCAAGAGAATGTGTTTGGGGGCGCGGGCTATGGCTACACCTTC.

The V and J genes are TRBV5-1 and TRBJ2-1, with a tentative D call TRBD1 (6 bases). V shed 0 bases and J shed 0 bases, with 7 bases lying between them. The CDR3 has 15 residues. Germline CDR1 and CDR2: SGHRS and YFSETQ. The CDR3 spells CASSLGTDSYNEQFF. CDR3 DNA: TGCGCCAGCAGCTTGGGGACAGACTCCTACAATGAGCAGTTCTTC.

This rearrangement joins TRBV3-1 to TRBJ1-1; D unclear. CDR1 is LGHDT and CDR2 is YNNKEL in the germline V gene (reference sequence). The CDR3 consists of 14 residues. V lost 1 base and J 8 bases, leaving 14 bases between the germline ends. The chain's CDR3 is CASSQAGGNREAFF. CDR3 nucleotides: TGTGCCAGCAGCCAAGCGGGAGGGAATAGAGAAGCTTTCTTT.

This clonotype was observed a few times. The rearrangement links TRBV7-9 to TRBJ2-1; 8 nucleotides line up with TRBD2. The CDR3 contains 16 residues. Trimming at V came to 5 bases and at J to 9 bases, leaving 15 bases not matched to a gene. Germline CDR1 is SEHNR and CDR2 is FQNEAQ (reference sequence). Here the CDR3 DNA reads TGTGCCAGCAGCCCGAACTTAGCGGGGCTAGCCAGTGAGCAGTTCTTC. This sequence encodes CASSPNLAGLASEQFF.

J is TRBJ2-5 and V is TRBV10-3; TRBD2 aligns across 7 bases. J was trimmed by 7 bases and V by 3 bases; bases with no gene match: 14. The CDR3 is 16 amino acids. From germline, CDR1 is ENHRY and CDR2 SYGVKD. The CDR3 here is CAISDLDSGSQRTQYF. CDR3 coding DNA: TGTGCCATCAGTGACTTGGATAGCGGGTCCCAGCGGACCCAGTACTTC.

Ten or more counts support this clonotype. This chain joins TRBV5-1 and TRBJ2-2, with 10 bases that match TRBD2. CDR1 and CDR2 from the germline V gene are SGHRS and YFSETQ. The CDR3 has 16 residues. V shed 1 base and J 4 bases; nucleotides not matched to a gene: 4. CDR3 sequence reads: CASSLLASGGTGELFF. CDR3 in DNA: TGCGCCAGCAGCTTGTTGGCTAGCGGGGGCACCGGGGAGCTGTTTTTT.